The clone carrying this TCR beta chain was observed many times. Its antigen remains unidentified. This record belongs to a study of molecular identifiers for immune sequencing clone quantification. The CDR3 extends over 14 amino acids. The germline V and J ends were trimmed by 2 bases and 0 bases, with 8 bases remaining between them. Germline CDR1 is MNHEY and CDR2 is SMNVEV (reference sequence). Findings of the study overall: Sharing of a barcode by identical TCR molecules could cause highly expanded clone sizes to be underestimated.

TCRdb processed the PCR reads anew with MiXCR; each CDR3 protein has one entry. The sample holds about 60,000 distinct CDR3 sequences, around 17% seen once. The sequencing sample was made of naive CD8+ T cells from blood, with Jurkat cell RNA spiked in. Subset of the sample: FACS-sorted CD8+CD4-CCR7+CD45RA+ naive T cells. The rearrangement joins TRBV27 to TRBJ2-7; no definite D call. The receptor was isolated from a human donor in good health. Some libraries in this study had Jurkat cell RNA spiked in. CDR3 coding DNA: TGTGCCAGCAGTTTAAGCCTGCTCTCCTACGAGCAGTACTTC. This sequence encodes CASSLSLLSYEQYF.